The 27 T cell receptor beta chains in this list originate from one sample, sequenced in a study of molecular identifiers for immune sequencing clone quantification. TCRdb itself ran the PCR reads through MiXCR, one entry per CDR3 protein. The sample yields 490,000 or so distinct CDR3 sequences, about 26% seen once. The sequencing input was naive CD8+ T cells from blood, with Jurkat cell RNA spiked in. Regarding subset: FACS-sorted CD8+CD4-CCR7+CD45RA+ naive T cells. Every receptor here comes from a human donor in good health. Some libraries in this study had Jurkat cell RNA spiked in.

The rearrangement joins TRBV5-1 to TRBJ2-7; 8 nucleotides line up with TRBD2. V was clipped by 4 bases and J by 6 bases; unmatched bases: 15. Germline V gene lookup returns CDR1 SGHRS and CDR2 YFSETQ. CDR3 length: 16 residues. CDR3 in amino acids: CASSPQAGEPLSEQYF. CDR3 bases: TGCGCCAGCAGCCCGCAAGCGGGAGAACCACTTAGCGAGCAGTACTTC.

This clonotype was picked up a small number of times. This chain joins TRBV27 and TRBJ2-7, with TRBD1 matching over 10 bases. The J segment lost 5 bases and the V segment lost 5 bases, leaving 9 bases of the junction unmatched. The germline V gene encodes CDR1 MNHEY and CDR2 SMNVEV (reference sequence). CDR3 length: 15 residues. Here the CDR3 reads CASSPRQGAKNEQYF. DNA for the CDR3: TGTGCCAGCAGTCCAAGACAGGGGGCGAAGAACGAGCAGTACTTC.

This clonotype was detected only a few times. This chain connects TRBV7-9 to TRBJ1-1; D remains ambiguous. This CDR3 region has 16 residues. The V and J ends lost 4 bases and 2 bases respectively, with 17 bases between them. Germline CDR1 reads SEHNR; CDR2 reads FQNEAQ (reference sequence). The CDR3 spells CASSSEGAGRNTEAFF. CDR3 sequence (DNA): TGTGCCAGCAGCTCTGAGGGCGCCGGGAGAAACACTGAAGCTTTCTTT.

The sample holds a few counts of this clonotype. One junction end disagrees with the germline gene, perhaps due to a read error. The chain carries TRBV14 and TRBJ2-7, with 11 positions matching TRBD1. CDR1 and CDR2 (germline): SGHDN, FVKESK. The CDR3 totals 13 residues. The CDR3 reads CASRQDWDRGSLF. The CDR3, as DNA: TGTGCCAGCAGACAAGACTGGGACAGGGGGTCACTTTTC.

The rearrangement joins TRBV24-1 to TRBJ2-2, with a tentative D call TRBD1 (6 bases). CDR3 size: 16 residues. The V gene lost 3 bases and the J gene lost 1 base, with 11 bases spanning the gap. Looked up from germline, CDR1 is KGHDR and CDR2 is SFDVKD. The CDR3 sequence: CATSDARTENTGELFF. The CDR3 DNA reads TGTGCCACCAGTGATGCCAGGACAGAGAACACCGGGGAGCTGTTTTTT.

At least ten counts were recorded for this clonotype. The genes are TRBV3-1 and TRBJ2-7; 8 nucleotides align to TRBD1. There are 16 residues in the CDR3. V dropped 0 bases and J dropped 1; count of bases not matched to a gene: 5. Germline CDR1 is LGHDT and CDR2 is YNNKEL (reference sequence). The CDR3 loop reads CASSQEGRQGSYEQYF. DNA for the CDR3: TGTGCCAGCAGCCAAGAGGGGAGACAGGGGTCCTACGAGCAGTACTTC.

The chain combines TRBV29-1 with TRBJ2-1, with D possibly being TRBD2 (6 bases). CDR1 SQVTM and CDR2 ANQGSEA come from the germline V gene. The length of the CDR3 is 14 residues. Between the trimmed V and J ends, which lost 7 bases and 4 bases, there was a span of 17 bases. The CDR3 DNA follows: TGCAGCGGCTGGGACTCCCGGCGGTACAATGAGCAGTTCTTC. As protein: CSGWDSRRYNEQFF.

This clonotype was seen only a few times. A much larger clone lies a single base off, so this may be a read error. The CDR3 is CASSLTHTGELFF. In DNA, the CDR3 is TGTGCCAGCAGTTTAACGCACACCGGGGAGCTGTTTTTT. The V call is TRBV27, the J call TRBJ2-2, with D uncertain. The CDR3 extends over 13 amino acids. Trimming stripped 2 bases from V and 3 bases from J, with 4 bases between. Germline lookup yields CDR1 MNHEY and CDR2 SMNVEV (reference sequence).

Points on this clonotype: A clone one base away is much larger, so this may be a read error. The J gene is TRBJ1-1, the V gene TRBV6-1; no firm D call. The CDR3 runs 13 residues. The ends were cut back, 2 bases at V and 3 bases at J, with 7 bases in the middle. The germline gives CDR1 MNHNS, CDR2 SASEGT. The CDR3 loop is CASSELTDTEAFF. CDR3 DNA: TGTGCCAGCAGTGAATTAACGGACACTGAAGCTTTCTTT.

Concerning this clonotype: One base away lies a much larger clone, so this may be a sequencing read error. J is TRBJ1-5 and V is TRBV6-5; D perhaps matches TRBD1 (5 bases). CDR1 and CDR2 from the germline V gene are MNHEY and SVGAGI. The CDR3 contains 14 residues. For the CDR3, the DNA is TGTGCCACCAACCAGGGTTTTAGCGATCAGCCCCAGCATTTT. Protein: CATNQGFSDQPQHF.

On this clonotype: This may come from a read error, since a much larger clone is one base off. The chain employs TRBV6-2 or TRBV6-3 and TRBJ2-7, with D possibly TRBD2 on 6 matching bases. Germline V CDR1 and CDR2: MNHEY, SVGEGT. This CDR3 has 15 amino acids. The DNA of the CDR3 is TGTGCCAGCTGTTACTTAGTGGCGGAGCGGGACGAGCAGTACTTC. It yields the protein CASCYLVAERDEQYF.

There are a few counts of this clonotype. The chain joins TRBV6-5 to TRBJ1-1; D unresolved. V was pared by 5 bases and J by 5 bases, with 18 bases between. Germline values: CDR1 MNHEY, CDR2 SVGAGI. The CDR3 length is 15 residues. CDR3 DNA sequence: TGTGCCAGCAGTGACTTCCAGGTAATTGGGACTGAAGCTTTCTTT. Protein sequence: CASSDFQVIGTEAFF.

This clonotype was counted only a few times. V and J are TRBV21-1 and TRBJ2-7; the table's D gene call, TRBD1, was not cross checked with the DNA. TRBV21-1 is described as a pseudogene. There are 17 residues in the CDR3. Written as DNA, the CDR3 is TGTGCCAGCAGCAAAACCCTGACAGGAAAGCGGTCTTACGAGCAGTACTTC. It translates to CASSKTLTGKRSYEQYF.

This rearrangement joins TRBV11-3 to TRBJ2-2; D uncertain. The CDR3 covers 13 residues. Per the germline V gene, CDR1 is SGHNT and CDR2 is YENEEA. V lost 4 bases to trimming and J lost 3 bases, with 6 bases between them. CDR3 DNA: TGTGCCAGCAGCTCCGATTACACCGGGGAGCTGTTTTTT. Protein sequence: CASSSDYTGELFF.

Only a few counts were recorded for this clonotype. This chain joins TRBV27 and TRBJ2-2; D tentatively fits TRBD1 or TRBD2 (6 bases each). With 0 bases removed from V and 3 bases from J, the gap between germline ends came to 11 bases. The germline V gene has CDR1 MNHEY and CDR2 SMNVEV (reference sequence). The CDR3 sequence is 16 residues long. CDR3 amino acids: CASSLSRRGDTGELFF. The CDR3 region has the DNA TGTGCCAGCAGTTTATCTAGGAGGGGGGACACCGGGGAGCTGTTTTTT.

This clonotype was picked up a small number of times. The chain uses TRBV14 and TRBJ1-1; perhaps TRBD1 as D (5 bases). CDR3 length: 15 amino acids. Germline assignment: CDR1 SGHDN and CDR2 FVKESK. Trimming left V 0 bases short and J 3 bases short, with 11 bases between. The CDR3 DNA follows: TGTGCCAGCAGCCAAGATAACCGGGGGGACACTGAAGCTTTCTTT. Protein: CASSQDNRGDTEAFF.

This clonotype turned up a few times. The chain is built from TRBV7-9 and TRBJ2-7, with 8 bases fitting TRBD1. V was pared by 4 bases and J by 4 bases, with 6 bases of the junction left unmatched. This CDR3 has 14 residues. Germline-derived CDR1 and CDR2 are SEHNR and FQNEAQ (reference sequence). The CDR3 DNA reads TGTGCCAGCAGCTCTCCGGGACAGGCGTACGAGCAGTACTTC. This encodes CASSSPGQAYEQYF.

This clonotype was recorded once. The V call is TRBV23-1, the J call TRBJ2-3, with 8 positions matching TRBD2. TRBV23-1 is an ORF, with its function uncertain. V shed 4 bases, J shed 2 bases, and the junction held 8 bases outside the gene matches. The CDR3 contains 16 residues. The CDR3 nucleotides are TGCGCCAGCAGTCGACCACCAGCGGGGGCCACAGATACGCAGTATTTT. Translating gives CASSRPPAGATDTQYF.

This clonotype was counted a few times. The chain recombines TRBV12-3 or TRBV12-4 with TRBJ2-4, with D perhaps being TRBD1 or TRBD2 (5 bases each). The CDR3 sequence is 13 residues long. Between the trimmed V and J ends, which lost 1 base and 12 bases, there was a span of 13 bases. CDR3 in DNA: TGTGCCAGCAGTTTAGAGGGACCGCAAAATCAGTACTTC. It specifies CASSLEGPQNQYF.

This clonotype was observed a few times. V gene TRBV27 combines with J gene TRBJ2-5; 7 nucleotides align to TRBD1. CDR1 MNHEY and CDR2 SMNVEV come from the germline V gene (reference sequence). V lost 3 bases, J lost 1 base, and 8 bases stayed unmatched. This CDR3 has 16 residues. CDR3 in DNA: TGTGCCAGCAGTTTTAACACAGGGGCCGCCCAAGAGACCCAGTACTTC. Translating it yields CASSFNTGAAQETQYF.

The rearrangement joins TRBV29-1 to TRBJ2-7, with no clear D. Trimming removed 4 bases at V and 9 bases at J, with 22 bases between. The CDR3 runs to 14 residues. Germline lookup yields CDR1 SQVTM and CDR2 ANQGSEA. CDR3 sequence reads: CSVAPTAGPRAQYF. CDR3 DNA: TGCAGCGTTGCCCCAACAGCAGGCCCTAGGGCGCAGTACTTC.

This clonotype turned up a few times. The chain uses TRBV19 and TRBJ2-7; D remains ambiguous. Germline assignment: CDR1 LNHDA and CDR2 SQIVND (reference sequence). V lost 0 bases, J lost 2 bases, and 14 bases lay in between. There are 16 residues in the CDR3. The CDR3 loop reads CASSIDPSTITYEQYF. The CDR3 region has the DNA TGTGCCAGTAGTATAGATCCTTCGACGATCACCTACGAGCAGTACTTC.

Ten or more counts support this clonotype. The chain combines TRBV6-1 with TRBJ2-7; D is perhaps TRBD1 (6 bases). Germline V lookup: CDR1 MNHNS, CDR2 SASEGT. The CDR3 length is 10 residues. V was shortened by 3 bases and J by 13 bases, with 10 bases between the two germline ends. For the CDR3, the DNA is TGTGCCAGCAGTGAGGGGGACACATACTTC. This codes for CASSEGDTYF.

This clonotype was detected only a few times. The chain is built from TRBV7-2 and TRBJ1-2, with D uncertain. CDR3 length: 16 amino acids. V lost 3 bases to trimming and J lost 4 bases, with 18 bases between them. From germline, CDR1 is SGHTA and CDR2 FQGNSA. The CDR3 nucleotides read TGTGCCAGCAGCTTCGATCCCATGGAGGAATTCTATGGCTACACCTTC. Protein sequence: CASSFDPMEEFYGYTF. The variable domain in full, with the rest retrieved from reference TRBV7-2 and TRBJ1-2, is GAGVSQSPSNKVTEKGKDVELRCDPISGHTALYWYRQSLGQGLEFLIYFQGNSAPDKSGLPSDRFSAERTGGSVSTLTIQRTQQEDSAVYLCASSFDPMEEFYGYTFGSGTRLTVV.

This clonotype has at least ten counts. The V call is TRBV7-2, the J call TRBJ2-7; D is perhaps TRBD1 (6 bases). The V end lost 5 bases, the J end lost 2 bases, and 16 bases lay between the germline ends. The V gene's germline CDR1 is SGHTA and CDR2 FQGNSA. This CDR3 has 15 residues. CDR3 residues: CASSPTGPIPYEQYF. CDR3 nucleotides: TGTGCCAGCAGCCCCACAGGGCCCATTCCCTACGAGCAGTACTTC. The entire variable domain, with the rest obtained from reference TRBV7-2 and TRBJ2-7, is as follows: GAGVSQSPSNKVTEKGKDVELRCDPISGHTALYWYRQSLGQGLEFLIYFQGNSAPDKSGLPSDRFSAERTGGSVSTLTIQRTQQEDSAVYLCASSPTGPIPYEQYFGPGTRLTVT.

The CDR3 spells CASSETTSVGDEQFF. Written as DNA, the CDR3 is TGTGCCAGCAGTGAAACTACATCCGTGGGCGATGAGCAGTTCTTC. The chain recombines TRBV6-1 with TRBJ2-1; D ambiguous. The CDR3 is 15 amino acids. Germline CDR1 MNHNS, CDR2 SASEGT. V dropped 2 bases and J dropped 8 bases, with 16 bases sitting between them.

This chain links TRBV7-9 with TRBJ2-7; possibly TRBD1 for D (5 bases). CDR3 length equals 13 residues. Per the germline V gene, CDR1 is SEHNR and CDR2 is FQNEAQ (reference sequence). Trimming pared 1 base from V and 5 bases from J, leaving 9 bases between. CDR3 region: CASSLGGWNEQYF. The CDR3 DNA reads TGTGCCAGCAGCTTAGGGGGCTGGAACGAGCAGTACTTC.